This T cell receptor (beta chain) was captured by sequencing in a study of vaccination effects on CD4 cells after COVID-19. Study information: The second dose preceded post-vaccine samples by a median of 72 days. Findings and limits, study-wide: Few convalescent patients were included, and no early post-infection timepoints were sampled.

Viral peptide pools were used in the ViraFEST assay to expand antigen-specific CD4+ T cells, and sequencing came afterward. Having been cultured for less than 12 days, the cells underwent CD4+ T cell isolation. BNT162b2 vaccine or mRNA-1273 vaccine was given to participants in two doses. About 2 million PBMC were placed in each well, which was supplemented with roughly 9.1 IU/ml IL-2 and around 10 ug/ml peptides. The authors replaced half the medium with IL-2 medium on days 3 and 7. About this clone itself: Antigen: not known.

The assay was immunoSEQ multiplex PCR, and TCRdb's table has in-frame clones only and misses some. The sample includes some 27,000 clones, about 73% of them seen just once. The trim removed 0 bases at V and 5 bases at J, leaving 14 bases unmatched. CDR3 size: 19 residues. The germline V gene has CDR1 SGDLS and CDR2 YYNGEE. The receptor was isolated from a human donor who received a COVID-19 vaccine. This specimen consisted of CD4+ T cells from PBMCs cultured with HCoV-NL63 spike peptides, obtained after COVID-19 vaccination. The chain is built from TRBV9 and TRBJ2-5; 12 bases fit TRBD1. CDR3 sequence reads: CASSVELPRGDRGHETQYF. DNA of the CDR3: TGTGCCAGCAGCGTAGAACTCCCGAGGGGGGACAGGGGGCATGAGACCCAGTACTTC.